These T cell receptor beta chains were read from a single sample in a study of blood T cell repertoires in COVID-19. Assay used: immunoSEQ multiplex PCR; TCRdb lists only in-frame clones, some missing. In the table there are tens of thousands of clones, roughly nine tenths of which are singletons. Sequencing was performed on peripheral blood. The receptors derive from a man in his forties or fifties with acute or convalescent COVID-19. Both conserved end residues are part of each CDR3. A D gene is named only where the DNA matches it firmly. Clone size is stated in some rows and not others, as once, few, many or a class when expanded.

D gene,J gene,V gene,clone size,CDR3 protein,CDR3 DNA
.,TRBJ1-5,TRBV19,.,CASSIRGGGKPQHF,TGTGCCAGTAGTATAAGGGGCGGGGGCAAGCCCCAGCATTTT
.,TRBJ1-6,TRBV21-1,.,CASGTPRCGPSSYNSPLHF,TGTGCCAGCGGAACCCCTAGGTGCGGGCCGAGCTCCTATAATTCACCCCTCCACTTT
.,TRBJ2-5,TRBV19,.,CATSTAWGETQYF,TGTGCCACCTCGACAGCCTGGGGAGAGACCCAGTACTTC
.,TRBJ2-2,TRBV4-1,.,CASSQATLNTGELFF,TGCGCCAGCAGCCAGGCTACACTAAACACCGGGGAGCTGTTTTTT
.,TRBJ1-6,TRBV7-2,.,CASSSGRSNSPLHF,TGTGCCAGCAGCTCAGGGAGGAGTAATTCACCCCTCCACTTT
TRBD2,TRBJ2-5,TRBV2,.,CASSPGTSGRARETQYF,TGTGCCAGCAGTCCCGGGACTAGCGGGAGGGCAAGGGAGACCCAGTACTTC
.,TRBJ2-3,TRBV12-3/TRBV12-4,.,CASRRGQYTQYF,TGTGCCAGCAGGAGAGGACAGTATACGCAGTATTTT
TRBD2,TRBJ2-7,TRBV28,.,CASNRLAGISYEQYF,TGTGCCAGCAATCGACTAGCGGGTATATCCTACGAGCAGTACTTC
TRBD2,TRBJ2-3,TRBV4-1,.,CASSQPGGAHGDTQYF,TGCGCCAGCAGCCAGCCCGGGGGGGCCCATGGAGATACGCAGTATTTT
TRBD1,TRBJ2-3,TRBV28,.,CASSSGQGTDTQYF,TGTGCCAGCAGTTCGGGACAGGGTACAGATACGCAGTATTTT
TRBD2,TRBJ2-5,TRBV6-6,.,CASSFLAGGKETQYF,TGTGCCAGCAGTTTTCTAGCGGGGGGGAAAGAGACCCAGTACTTC
TRBD2,TRBJ2-1,TRBV7-8,once,CASSPRALTSGDNEQFF,TGTGCCAGCAGCCCTAGAGCCTTGACTAGCGGGGACAATGAGCAGTTCTTC
TRBD1,TRBJ1-2,TRBV9,.,CASNAQGAAGYTF,TGTGCCAGCAACGCACAGGGGGCAGCGGGCTACACCTTC
.,TRBJ2-7,TRBV7-6,.,CASSLEGSSYEQYF,TGTGCCAGCAGCTTAGAAGGGAGCTCCTACGAGCAGTACTTC
.,TRBJ2-2,TRBV19,.,CASSIAGASGELFF,TGTGCCAGTAGTATAGCGGGAGCAAGCGGGGAGCTGTTTTTT
.,TRBJ2-7,TRBV11-2,.,CASSLGSNRGLEQYF,TGTGCCAGCAGCTTGGGGTCAAACAGGGGACTCGAGCAGTACTTC
.,TRBJ2-1,TRBV4-3,.,CASSLGGTDYNEQFF,TGCGCCAGCAGCCTAGGCGGGACTGACTACAATGAGCAGTTCTTC
.,TRBJ2-3,TRBV21-1,.,CLQGGGVTDTQYF,TGCCTTCAGGGCGGGGGGGTCACAGATACGCAGTATTTT
.,TRBJ2-1,TRBV28,once,CASSFSSSPNEQFF,TGTGCCAGCAGTTTTTCTAGCTCCCCCAATGAGCAGTTCTTC
TRBD1,TRBJ1-5,TRBV11-2,.,CASSPGTGGNQPQHF,TGTGCCAGCAGCCCCGGGACAGGGGGGAATCAGCCCCAGCATTTT
.,TRBJ1-1,TRBV4-1,.,CASSQPGGGSEAFF,TGCGCCAGCAGCCAACCCGGTGGGGGCTCCGAAGCTTTCTTT
TRBD1,TRBJ1-1,TRBV29-1,.,CSGGTANTEAFF,TGCAGCGGCGGGACAGCGAACACTGAAGCTTTCTTT
.,TRBJ1-1,TRBV6-5,.,CASSYSTGLNTEAFF,TGTGCCAGCAGTTACTCAACAGGGCTGAACACTGAAGCTTTCTTT
TRBD1,TRBJ2-1,TRBV10-3,.,CAISEGQATYNEQFF,TGTGCCATCAGTGAAGGACAGGCTACATACAATGAGCAGTTCTTC
.,TRBJ1-4,TRBV19,.,CASSIIQGNEKLFF,TGTGCCAGTAGTATAATCCAGGGTAATGAAAAACTGTTTTTT
TRBD2,TRBJ2-3,TRBV9,.,CASSVGASGNADTQYF,TGTGCCAGCAGCGTAGGGGCTAGCGGGAATGCAGATACGCAGTATTTT
TRBD2,TRBJ2-1,TRBV9,.,CASSPRLAGGNEQFF,TGTGCCAGCAGCCCCCGTCTAGCGGGAGGCAATGAGCAGTTCTTC
TRBD2,TRBJ2-3,TRBV28,.,CASGWTSGLTDTQYF,TGTGCCAGCGGATGGACTAGCGGTCTCACAGATACGCAGTATTTT
.,TRBJ2-7,TRBV4-1,.,CASSQVERTGYEQYF,TGCGCCAGCAGCCAAGTTGAGCGGACTGGCTACGAGCAGTACTTC
TRBD1,TRBJ2-3,TRBV9,.,CASSAQQGEGTDTQYF,TGTGCCAGCAGCGCGCAACAGGGGGAAGGCACAGATACGCAGTATTTT
TRBD1,TRBJ1-2,TRBV5-5,.,CASSYLPDRVHGYTF,TGTGCCAGCAGCTACCTACCCGACAGGGTTCATGGCTACACCTTC
TRBD1,TRBJ1-6,TRBV7-9,.,CASSDRDSAYSPLHF,TGTGCCAGCAGCGACCGGGACAGCGCATATTCACCCCTCCACTTT
TRBD1,TRBJ2-1,TRBV6-5,.,CASSPGQLYNEQFF,TGTGCCAGCAGTCCGGGACAGCTATACAATGAGCAGTTCTTC
.,TRBJ1-5,TRBV6-2/TRBV6-3,.,CASSYSPGVWQPQHF,TGTGCCAGCAGTTACTCCCCAGGGGTCTGGCAGCCCCAGCATTTT
.,TRBJ2-1,TRBV9,.,CASGGTDNNEQFF,TGTGCCAGCGGGGGGACAGACAATAATGAGCAGTTCTTC